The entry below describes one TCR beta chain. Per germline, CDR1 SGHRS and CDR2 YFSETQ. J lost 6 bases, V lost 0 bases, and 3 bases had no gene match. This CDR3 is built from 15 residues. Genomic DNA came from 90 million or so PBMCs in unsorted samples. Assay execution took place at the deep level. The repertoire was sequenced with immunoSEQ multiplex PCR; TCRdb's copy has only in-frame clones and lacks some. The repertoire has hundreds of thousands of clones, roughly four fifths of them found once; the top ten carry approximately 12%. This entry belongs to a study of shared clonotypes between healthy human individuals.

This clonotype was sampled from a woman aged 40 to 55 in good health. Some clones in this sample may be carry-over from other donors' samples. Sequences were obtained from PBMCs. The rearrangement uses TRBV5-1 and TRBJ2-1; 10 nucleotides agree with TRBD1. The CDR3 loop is CASSLGQGAPNEQFF. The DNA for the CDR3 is TGCGCCAGCAGCTTGGGACAGGGGGCGCCCAATGAGCAGTTCTTC.